The 27 T cell receptor beta chains listed next were all sequenced from one sample in a study of blood T cell repertoires in COVID-19. Using immunoSEQ multiplex PCR, the repertoire was profiled, and TCRdb retains in-frame clones only, with some absent. The table shows 65,000 to 90,000 clones, with 83% occurring only once. Sequencing was done on a sample of peripheral blood. The source is an elderly woman with acute or convalescent COVID-19.

The chain couples TRBV5-1 to TRBJ2-1; 10 nucleotides line up with TRBD2. With 0 bases clipped from V and 8 bases from J, the junction kept 5 bases outside the gene matches. The CDR3 runs to 15 residues. The germline gives CDR1 SGHRS, CDR2 YFSETQ. This chain's CDR3 is CASSLGASGSYEQFF. The DNA for the CDR3 is TGCGCCAGCAGCTTGGGGGCTAGCGGGAGCTATGAGCAGTTCTTC.

The chain combines TRBV30 with TRBJ2-7; 7 bases are a match to TRBD2. V dropped 3 bases and J dropped 3; count of bases not matched to a gene: 8. The germline V gene encodes CDR1 GTSNPN and CDR2 SVGIG (reference sequence). This CDR3 region has 14 residues. The CDR3 spells CAWRALERDYEQYF. As DNA, the CDR3 is TGTGCCTGGAGGGCACTGGAGCGGGACTACGAGCAGTACTTC.

This clone showed up just a few times. J is TRBJ1-2 and V is TRBV4-2; D might be TRBD1 (6 bases). The germline V gene encodes CDR1 LGHNA and CDR2 YNFKEQ. This CDR3 is 13 amino acids long. V was shortened by 3 bases and J by 3 bases, with 8 bases between the two germline ends. The CDR3 nucleotides read TGTGCCAGCAGCCAGGGACAAGACTATGGCTACACCTTC. This sequence encodes CASSQGQDYGYTF.

V and J are TRBV5-5 and TRBJ2-3; unclear D gene. Germline loops: CDR1 SGHKS, CDR2 YYEKEE (reference sequence). The length of the CDR3 is 15 residues. V lost 1 base and J lost 3, with 12 bases in between. For the CDR3, the DNA is TGTGCCAGCAGCTTGTCATGGGTAGCAACAGATACGCAGTATTTT. This gives the protein CASSLSWVATDTQYF. The full variable domain, with the rest looked up from reference TRBV5-5 and TRBJ2-3, is DAGVTQSPTHLIKTRGQQVTLRCSPISGHKSVSWYQQVLGQGPQFIFQYYEKEERGRGNFPDRFSARQFPNYSSELNVNALLLGDSALYLCASSLSWVATDTQYFGPGTRLTVL.

The chain couples TRBV5-1 to TRBJ2-3; a weak D match, TRBD2 (6 bases). This CDR3 region has 15 residues. CDR1 SGHRS and CDR2 YFSETQ come from the germline V gene. V was shortened by 0 bases and J by 2 bases, with 10 bases between the two germline ends. CDR3 in DNA: TGCGCCAGCAGCTTGGTCCGGGGGATCACAGATACGCAGTATTTT. It codes for CASSLVRGITDTQYF.

The genes are TRBV18 and TRBJ2-5, with a possible D match to TRBD2 (6 bases). Trimming left V 0 bases short and J 5 bases short, with 13 bases between. The CDR3 contains 15 residues. The germline V gene has CDR1 KGHSH and CDR2 LQKENI. The CDR3 bases are TGTGCCAGCTCACCACCAGCTAGCGAAAGGGAGACCCAGTACTTC. Amino acids: CASSPPASERETQYF. Complete variable domain (other parts from reference TRBV18 and TRBJ2-5): NAGVMQNPRHLVRRRGQEARLRCSPMKGHSHVYWYRQLPEEGLKFMVYLQKENIIDESGMPKERFSAEFPKEGPSILRIQQVVRGDSAAYFCASSPPASERETQYFGPGTRLLVL.

This chain joins TRBV4-3 and TRBJ2-5, with 8 bases identical to TRBD2. The V segment lost 1 base and the J segment 5 bases; nucleotides outside the gene matches: 6. Germline CDR1 reads LGHNA; CDR2 reads YSLEER. This CDR3 contains 15 residues. The CDR3 region is CASSQGVTGGETQYF. CDR3 coding DNA: TGCGCCAGCAGCCAAGGAGTAACGGGGGGGGAGACCCAGTACTTC.

V is TRBV5-6 and J is TRBJ2-5; 9 positions agree with TRBD1. Trimming cost V 4 bases and J 5 bases; bases outside gene matches: 3. The CDR3 totals 13 residues. Germline values: CDR1 SGHDT, CDR2 YYEEEE. DNA of the CDR3: TGTGCCAGCAGCCGGACAGGGGTCGAGACCCAGTACTTC. Translating gives CASSRTGVETQYF. The variable domain in full, completed from reference TRBV5-6 and TRBJ2-5, reads DAGVTQSPTHLIKTRGQQVTLRCSPKSGHDTVSWYQQALGQGPQFIFQYYEEEERQRGNFPDRFSGHQFPNYSSELNVNALLLGDSALYLCASSRTGVETQYFGPGTRLLVL.

The J gene is TRBJ2-2, the V gene TRBV10-3; TRBD1 matches 10 bases. This CDR3 spans 16 amino acids. In germline, CDR1 is ENHRY, CDR2 SYGVKD. V dropped 5 bases and J dropped 7; count of bases not matched to a gene: 10. For the CDR3, the DNA is TGTGCCATCAGTAGCGGGACAGGGGTTTTGTTCGGGGAGCTGTTTTTT. Its translation: CAISSGTGVLFGELFF.

V gene TRBV4-1 combines with J gene TRBJ1-1, with D perhaps matching TRBD1 (6 bases). V was pared by 4 bases and J by 11 bases, with 17 bases between. CDR1 and CDR2 from the germline V gene are MGHRA and YSYEKL. CDR3 size: 13 residues. The CDR3 DNA follows: TGCGCCAGCAGCCTCCCGGGGGGGAGGGGGGCTTTCTTT. This gives the protein CASSLPGGRGAFF.

The rearrangement uses TRBV5-6 and TRBJ1-3; no firm D call. The CDR3 has 14 residues. V lost 1 base to trimming and J lost 2 bases, with 7 bases between them. Germline assignment: CDR1 SGHDT and CDR2 YYEEEE. The CDR3 region is CASSLTDAGNTIYF. The CDR3 DNA reads as TGTGCCAGCAGCTTGACAGACGCTGGAAACACCATATATTTT.

In nucleotides, the CDR3 is TGTGCCAGCAGCTTGAGGACAGGGTATAATGAAAAACTGTTTTTT. This gives the protein CASSLRTGYNEKLFF. V is TRBV5-6 and J is TRBJ1-4, with 8 positions matching TRBD1. J gave up 4 bases and V 1 base, and 3 bases lay outside the gene matches. The CDR3 is 15 amino acids. CDR1 SGHDT and CDR2 YYEEEE come from the germline V gene. The complete variable domain, with remaining parts taken from reference TRBV5-6 and TRBJ1-4, reads DAGVTQSPTHLIKTRGQQVTLRCSPKSGHDTVSWYQQALGQGPQFIFQYYEEEERQRGNFPDRFSGHQFPNYSSELNVNALLLGDSALYLCASSLRTGYNEKLFFGSGTQLSVL.

The V and J genes are TRBV5-5 and TRBJ1-5, with D perhaps matching TRBD1 (5 bases). Trimming stripped 0 bases from V and 4 bases from J, with 11 bases between. This CDR3 spans 15 amino acids. Germline lookup yields CDR1 SGHKS and CDR2 YYEKEE (reference sequence). CDR3 in DNA: TGTGCCAGCAGCTTGGGGTTTGGGGCAAATCAGCCCCAGCATTTT. Encoded protein: CASSLGFGANQPQHF.

The V call is TRBV18, the J call TRBJ1-5, with 7 bases lining up with TRBD1. The germline V gene has CDR1 KGHSH and CDR2 LQKENI. V shed 5 bases and J 4 bases; nucleotides not matched to a gene: 11. The CDR3 is 16 residues long. The CDR3 spells CASSTGGGGGNQPQHF. As DNA, the CDR3 is TGTGCCAGCTCAACTGGCGGAGGGGGCGGGAATCAGCCCCAGCATTTT.

This clone was recorded once. This chain's CDR3 is CASAPGQFRYEQYF. CDR3 DNA: TGTGCCAGCGCCCCCGGACAGTTTCGTTACGAGCAGTACTTC. J is TRBJ2-7 and V is TRBV7-9, with a weak D call TRBD1 (6 bases). CDR1 is SEHNR and CDR2 is FQNEAQ in the germline V gene (reference sequence). This CDR3 has 14 amino acids. V lost 8 bases, J lost 4 bases, and 18 bases lay in between.

The chain uses TRBV9 and TRBJ2-5; 7 bases map to TRBD2. V shed 0 bases and J 2 bases; nucleotides not matched to a gene: 10. There are 17 residues in the CDR3. Germline V CDR1 and CDR2: SGDLS, YYNGEE. CDR3 in DNA: TGTGCCAGCAGCGTAGCCCCTTTTGGGGGAGGGCAAGAGACCCAGTACTTC. Translating gives CASSVAPFGGGQETQYF.

The J gene is TRBJ2-7, the V gene TRBV11-2; 12 bases map to TRBD2. V dropped 5 bases and J dropped 4; count of bases not matched to a gene: 9. The CDR3 totals 16 residues. Per germline, CDR1 SGHAT and CDR2 FQNNGV. The CDR3 DNA sequence: TGTGCCAGCAGCCCCACAATGGGGACTAGCGGGTACGAGCAGTACTTC. This encodes CASSPTMGTSGYEQYF.

The chain recombines TRBV7-9 with TRBJ2-7; 11 bases are a match to TRBD1. The CDR3 covers 15 residues. Germline V gene lookup returns CDR1 SEHNR and CDR2 FQNEAQ (reference sequence). Germline trimming cut 6 bases from V and 7 bases from J; bases unmatched to any gene: 11. The CDR3 DNA sequence: TGTGCCAGCAGTTCCCCCGGGACAGGGGGGGGTGAGCAGTACTTC. It translates to CASSSPGTGGGEQYF.

V usage is TRBV5-5 and J usage is TRBJ2-2, with a possible D match to TRBD1 (5 bases). This CDR3 is 18 amino acids long. The germline V and J ends were trimmed by 0 bases and 5 bases, with 20 bases remaining between them. Germline assignment: CDR1 SGHKS and CDR2 YYEKEE (reference sequence). As DNA, the CDR3 is TGTGCCAGCAGCTTGGTGGAAGGCCTCCTTAGGGGAACCGGGGAGCTGTTTTTT. Its protein is CASSLVEGLLRGTGELFF.

This clone was counted a single time. This sequence joins TRBV2 and TRBJ2-3, with D perhaps matching TRBD2 (5 bases). Trimming cost V 2 bases and J 3 bases, with 9 bases left between them. The CDR3 consists of 14 residues. Germline CDR1 SNHLY, CDR2 FYNNEI. The CDR3 DNA follows: TGTGCCAGCAGTGAAAGGACTGAAACAGATACGCAGTATTTT. This encodes CASSERTETDTQYF.

The chain couples TRBV21-1 to TRBJ2-1; TRBD2 is taken as the D call from the table, unchecked against the DNA. TRBV21-1 is an annotated pseudogene. This CDR3 comprises 19 residues. The CDR3 spells CASTDTIPTSGPSYNEQFF. The CDR3 DNA follows: TGTGCCAGCACCGATACGATCCCTACTAGCGGGCCCTCCTACAATGAGCAGTTCTTC.

This clone was seen a handful of times. The CDR3 nucleotides read TGTGCCAGCAGTGGGGCGGGACAGAGATCCTACGAGCAGTACTTC. This encodes CASSGAGQRSYEQYF. This chain joins TRBV25-1 and TRBJ2-7, with D maybe TRBD1 (7 bases). Looked up from germline, CDR1 is MGHDK and CDR2 is SYGVNS. This CDR3 is built from 15 residues. Trimming cost V 4 bases and J 1 base, with 14 bases left between them.

The V gene is TRBV5-1, the J gene TRBJ2-1; 10 nucleotides line up with TRBD2. Germline trimming cut 2 bases from V and 3 bases from J; bases unmatched to any gene: 2. In germline, CDR1 is SGHRS, CDR2 YFSETQ. The CDR3 covers 15 residues. The CDR3 nucleotides read TGCGCCAGCAGCTTTGGACTAGCGGACTACAATGAGCAGTTCTTC. This translates into CASSFGLADYNEQFF.

The chain uses TRBV11-2 and TRBJ2-2, with a possible D match to TRBD2 (5 bases). Germline values: CDR1 SGHAT, CDR2 FQNNGV. V was clipped by 0 bases and J by 6 bases, with 17 bases between them. This CDR3 spans 17 amino acids. In DNA form, the CDR3 reads TGTGCCAGCAGCTTAGATATGGAGGTAGTCTTTGCCGGGGAGCTGTTTTTT. It translates to CASSLDMEVVFAGELFF.

CDR3 amino acids: CASSQSSSYEQFF. The CDR3 bases are TGTGCCAGCAGCCAGAGTTCGAGCTATGAGCAGTTCTTC. The chain couples TRBV3-1 (or the pseudogene TRBV3-2) to TRBJ2-1; no reliable D call. Germline V lookup: CDR1 LGHDT, CDR2 YNNKEL (reference sequence). This CDR3 has 13 amino acids. The V end lost 3 bases, the J end lost 8 bases, and 11 bases lay between the germline ends.

This chain joins TRBV28 and TRBJ1-4; unclear D gene. In germline, CDR1 is MDHEN, CDR2 SYDVKM. Trimming stripped 7 bases from V and 8 bases from J, with 17 bases between. This CDR3 spans 14 amino acids. The CDR3 sequence is CASIDSGSREKLFF. DNA for the CDR3: TGTGCCAGCATCGATTCGGGGTCGAGGGAAAAACTGTTTTTT.

V and J are TRBV5-6 and TRBJ1-6, with D perhaps TRBD1 (6 bases). The CDR3 length is 15 residues. Between the trimmed V and J ends, which lost 2 bases and 8 bases, there was a span of 14 bases. Per germline, CDR1 SGHDT and CDR2 YYEEEE. The CDR3 region is CASSLDRLRDSPLHF. The CDR3 nucleotides read TGTGCCAGCAGCTTAGACAGGCTAAGAGATTCACCCCTCCACTTT.